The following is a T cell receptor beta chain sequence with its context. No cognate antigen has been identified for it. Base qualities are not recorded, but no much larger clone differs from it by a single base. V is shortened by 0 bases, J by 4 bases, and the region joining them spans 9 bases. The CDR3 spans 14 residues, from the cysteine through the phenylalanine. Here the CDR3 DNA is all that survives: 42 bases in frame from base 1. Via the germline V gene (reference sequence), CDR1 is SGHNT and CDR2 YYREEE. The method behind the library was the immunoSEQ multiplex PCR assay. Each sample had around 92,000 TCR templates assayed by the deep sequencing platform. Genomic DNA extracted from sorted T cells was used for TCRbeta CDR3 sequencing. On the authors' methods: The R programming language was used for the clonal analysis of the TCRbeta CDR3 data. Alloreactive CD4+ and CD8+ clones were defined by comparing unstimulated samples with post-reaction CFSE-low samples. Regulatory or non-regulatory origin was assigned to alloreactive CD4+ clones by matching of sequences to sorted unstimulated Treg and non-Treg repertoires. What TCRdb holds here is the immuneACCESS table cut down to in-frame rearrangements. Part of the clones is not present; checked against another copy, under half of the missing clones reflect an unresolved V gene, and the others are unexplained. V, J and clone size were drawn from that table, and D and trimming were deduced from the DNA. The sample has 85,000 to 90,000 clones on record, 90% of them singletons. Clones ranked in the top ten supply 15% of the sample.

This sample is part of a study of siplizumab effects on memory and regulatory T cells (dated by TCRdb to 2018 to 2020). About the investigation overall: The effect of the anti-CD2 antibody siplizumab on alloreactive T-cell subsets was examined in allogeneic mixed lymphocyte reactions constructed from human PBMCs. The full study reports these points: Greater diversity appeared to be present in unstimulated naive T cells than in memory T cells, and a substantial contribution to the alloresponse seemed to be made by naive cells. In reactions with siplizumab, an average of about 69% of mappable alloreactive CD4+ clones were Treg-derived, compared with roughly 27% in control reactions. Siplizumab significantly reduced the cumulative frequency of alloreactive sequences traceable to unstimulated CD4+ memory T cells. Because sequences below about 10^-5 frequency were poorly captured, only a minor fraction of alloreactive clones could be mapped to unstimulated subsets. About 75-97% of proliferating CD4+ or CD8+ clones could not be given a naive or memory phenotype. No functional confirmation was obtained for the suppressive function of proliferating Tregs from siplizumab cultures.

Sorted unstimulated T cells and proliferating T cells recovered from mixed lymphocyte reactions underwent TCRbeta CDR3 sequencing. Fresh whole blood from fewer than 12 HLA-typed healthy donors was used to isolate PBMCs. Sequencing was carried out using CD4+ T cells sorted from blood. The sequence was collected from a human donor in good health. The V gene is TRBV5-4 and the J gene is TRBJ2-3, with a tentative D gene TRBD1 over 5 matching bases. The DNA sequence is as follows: TGTGCCAGCAGCTTGGCGGCAGGGCCAGATACGCAGTATTTT. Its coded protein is CASSLAAGPDTQYF.